The 7 T cell receptor beta chains in this list originate from one sample, sequenced in a study of CDR3 diversity in severe acne. TCRdb fed the PCR reads into MiXCR, producing one record per CDR3 protein. Here the sample spans more than 85,000 distinct CDR3 sequences, over 45% being singletons. Sequencing used blood. Every receptor here comes from a male donor in good health, serving as a control.

The chain combines TRBV20-1 with TRBJ1-1, with D possibly being TRBD1 (5 bases). There are 16 residues in the CDR3. Germline V lookup: CDR1 DFQATT, CDR2 SNEGSKA (reference sequence). V was shortened by 6 bases and J by 3 bases, with 23 bases between the two germline ends. The CDR3 DNA is TGCAGTGCGGCTCCGCGGACAAGGGTTCCCTACACTGAAGCTTTCTTT. Translation gives CSAAPRTRVPYTEAFF.

The V call is TRBV19, the J call TRBJ1-5; 8 bases line up with TRBD1. Germline V gives CDR1 LNHDA, CDR2 SQIVND (reference sequence). J lost 4 bases, V lost 5 bases, and 16 bases had no gene match. The CDR3 is 18 residues long. CDR3 amino acids: CASSPRPLDRVANQPQHF. CDR3 sequence (DNA): TGTGCCAGTAGTCCCCGGCCGCTGGACAGGGTGGCTAATCAGCCCCAGCATTTT.

This clonotype was counted a few times. The V call is TRBV10-3, the J call TRBJ1-4, with 7 positions matching TRBD1. CDR1 is ENHRY and CDR2 is SYGVKD in the germline V gene. This CDR3 comprises 14 residues. V lost 6 bases, J lost 5 bases, and 6 bases stayed unmatched. DNA for the CDR3: TGTGCCATCAGGAGGGGGCAGGGGAATGAAAAACTGTTTTTT. This translates into CAIRRGQGNEKLFF.

The V gene is TRBV5-5, the J gene TRBJ2-7; D may correspond to TRBD1 or TRBD2 (9 bases each). Trimming shortened V by 0 bases and J by 2 bases, and 15 bases separated the two germline ends. The germline gives CDR1 SGHKS, CDR2 YYEKEE (reference sequence). CDR3 length: 16 amino acids. CDR3 in DNA: TGTGCCAGCAGCTTGGCTAGCGGGACAGGGACCTACGAGCAGTACTTC. Residues: CASSLASGTGTYEQYF.

The chain combines TRBV4-1 with TRBJ2-5; D may match TRBD1 or TRBD2 (5 bases each). The CDR3 is made up of 12 amino acids. Germline V gene lookup returns CDR1 MGHRA and CDR2 YSYEKL. Trimming shortened V by 1 base and J by 11 bases, and 11 bases separated the two germline ends. CDR3 DNA sequence: TGCGCCAGCAGCCAAGGGGACCGACAGCAGTACTTC. Amino acids: CASSQGDRQQYF.

This clonotype showed up many times. The rearrangement uses TRBV12-3 or TRBV12-4 and TRBJ1-1, with a weak D call TRBD1 (5 bases). This CDR3 is built from 14 residues. V shed 3 bases and J shed 3 bases, with 11 bases lying between them. Here the CDR3 reads CASSFGGEDTEAFF. CDR3 nucleotides: TGTGCCAGCAGTTTTGGGGGGGAGGACACTGAAGCTTTCTTT.

This rearrangement joins TRBV11-2 to TRBJ1-2; D is perhaps TRBD1 (6 bases). This CDR3 is built from 16 residues. The germline V gene has CDR1 SGHAT and CDR2 FQNNGV. V was cut by 6 bases and J by 7 bases, with 24 bases left in between. Here the CDR3 reads CASRSPGAAGAVGYTF. The CDR3 DNA sequence: TGTGCCAGCAGGTCCCCGGGCGCGGCAGGGGCGGTTGGCTACACCTTC.